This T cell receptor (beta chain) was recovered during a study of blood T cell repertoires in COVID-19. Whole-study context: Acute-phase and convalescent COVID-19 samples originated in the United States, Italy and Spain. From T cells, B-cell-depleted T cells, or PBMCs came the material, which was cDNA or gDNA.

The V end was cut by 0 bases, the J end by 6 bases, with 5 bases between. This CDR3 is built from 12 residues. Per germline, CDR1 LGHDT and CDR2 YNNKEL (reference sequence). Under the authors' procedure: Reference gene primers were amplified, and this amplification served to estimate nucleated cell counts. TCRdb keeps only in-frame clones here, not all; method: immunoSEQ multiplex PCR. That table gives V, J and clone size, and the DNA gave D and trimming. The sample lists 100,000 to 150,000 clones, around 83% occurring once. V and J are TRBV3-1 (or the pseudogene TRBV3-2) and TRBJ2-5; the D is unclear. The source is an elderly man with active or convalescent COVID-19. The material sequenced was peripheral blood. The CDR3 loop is CASSQDLKTQYF. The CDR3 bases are TGTGCCAGCAGCCAAGATCTAAAGACCCAGTACTTC.